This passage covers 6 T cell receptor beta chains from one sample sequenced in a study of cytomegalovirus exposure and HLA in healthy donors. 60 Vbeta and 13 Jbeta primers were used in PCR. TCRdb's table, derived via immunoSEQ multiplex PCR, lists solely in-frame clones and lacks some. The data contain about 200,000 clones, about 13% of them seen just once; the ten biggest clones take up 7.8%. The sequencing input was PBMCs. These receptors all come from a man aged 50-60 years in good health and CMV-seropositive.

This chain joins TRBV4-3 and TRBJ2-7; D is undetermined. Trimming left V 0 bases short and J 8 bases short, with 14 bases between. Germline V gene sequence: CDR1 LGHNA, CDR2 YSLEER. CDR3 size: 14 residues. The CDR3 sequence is CASSQDLGLSQQYF. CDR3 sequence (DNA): TGCGCCAGCAGCCAAGATCTGGGCTTGTCCCAGCAGTACTTC.

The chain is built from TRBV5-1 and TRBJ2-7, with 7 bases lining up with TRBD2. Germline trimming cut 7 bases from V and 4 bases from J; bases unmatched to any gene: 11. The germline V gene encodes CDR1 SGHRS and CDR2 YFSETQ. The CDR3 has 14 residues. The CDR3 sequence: CASGVGGGLYEQYF. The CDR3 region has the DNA TGCGCCAGCGGCGTTGGGGGAGGGTTGTACGAGCAGTACTTC.

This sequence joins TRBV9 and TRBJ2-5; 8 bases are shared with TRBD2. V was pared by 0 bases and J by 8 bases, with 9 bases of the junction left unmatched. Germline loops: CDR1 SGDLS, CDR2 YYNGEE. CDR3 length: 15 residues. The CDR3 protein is CASSVDGGATETQYF. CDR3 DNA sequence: TGTGCCAGCAGCGTAGACGGGGGGGCCACTGAAACCCAGTACTTC.

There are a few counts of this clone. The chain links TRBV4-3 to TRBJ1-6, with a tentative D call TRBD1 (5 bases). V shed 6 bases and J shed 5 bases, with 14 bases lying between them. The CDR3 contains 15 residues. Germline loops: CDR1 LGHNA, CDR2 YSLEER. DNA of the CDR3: TGCGCCAGCAGTCTTGGCCGGGGGGATAATTCACCCCTCCACTTT. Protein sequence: CASSLGRGDNSPLHF.

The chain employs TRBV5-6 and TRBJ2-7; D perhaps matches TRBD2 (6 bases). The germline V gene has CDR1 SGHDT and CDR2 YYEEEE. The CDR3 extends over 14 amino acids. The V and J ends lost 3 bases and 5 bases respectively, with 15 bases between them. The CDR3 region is CASSSLGGVHEQYF. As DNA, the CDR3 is TGTGCCAGCAGCTCCCTAGGAGGGGTCCACGAGCAGTACTTC.

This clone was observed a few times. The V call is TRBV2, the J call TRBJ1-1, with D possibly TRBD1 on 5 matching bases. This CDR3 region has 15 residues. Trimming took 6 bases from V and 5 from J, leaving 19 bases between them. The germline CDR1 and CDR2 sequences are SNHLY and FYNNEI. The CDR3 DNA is TGTGCCAGCAGATCTTCGGGGCGGGGCGGAACTGAAGCTTTCTTT. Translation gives CASRSSGRGGTEAFF. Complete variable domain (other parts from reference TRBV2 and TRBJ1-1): EPEVTQTPSHQVTQMGQEVILRCVPISNHLYFYWYRQILGQKVEFLVSFYNNEISEKSEIFDDQFSVERPDGSNFTLKIRSTKLEDSAMYFCASRSSGRGGTEAFFGQGTRLTVV.